The rows below give T cell receptor beta chains drawn from one sample of a study of T-cell reconstitution after alpha-beta-depleted transplantation in children. TCRdb redid the calling of the PCR reads with MiXCR, one entry per CDR3 protein. In the table there are around 300,000 distinct CDR3 sequences, 23% of which are singletons. The sequenced sample was PBMCs, mostly from graft donor cells, obtained 180 days after TCRalphabeta/CD19-depleted stem cell transplant. These receptor sequences come from a male patient aged 10-17 years who had a stem cell transplant for acute lymphoblastic leukemia, so the T cells may come from the graft donor. The CDR3 runs from the conserved cysteine through the conserved F or W. The D gene is left open where the match is weak. Size values are once, few and many counts, or a class for expanded clones, and some rows have none.

v_call	d_call	clone_size	cdr3_aa
TRBV7-9	NA	NA	CASSLRAGANTGELFF
TRBV4-2	TRBD2	NA	CASSQPITSVDTGELFF
TRBV9	NA	NA	CASSVISSNEQYF
TRBV20-1	TRBD2	NA	CSALLGTSTGELFF
TRBV20-1	TRBD2	NA	CSAFGRALGAYNKQFF
TRBV7-3	NA	many	CASSLTGIVGETQYF
TRBV24-1	NA	NA	CATSDATRRYTQYF
TRBV7-9	NA	NA	CASSLVQIRSTDTQYF
TRBV18	NA	few	CASSPFRGAGTTEAFF
TRBV6-2/TRBV6-3	NA	NA	CASSLRPYEQYF
TRBV7-2	NA	NA	CASSLGRAPLYTEQYF
TRBV4-1	TRBD2	NA	CASSQFGGFVGNEQFF
TRBV6-1	TRBD2	NA	CASSRAGPNTGELFF
TRBV7-9	NA	NA	CASSLVQGDTQYF
TRBV6-5	NA	NA	CASSYEGDYGYTF
TRBV9	TRBD1	NA	CASSGPTGDADTQYF
TRBV4-1	NA	few	CASSQDQRLNYGYTF
TRBV4-1	NA	few	CASSQEGARGQETQYF
TRBV29-1	TRBD2	NA	CSVARLAGGRGRETQYF
TRBV12-3/TRBV12-4	NA	NA	CASSFGRGNSPLHF
TRBV6-4	NA	NA	CASSFGPGNEQFF
TRBV7-2	TRBD2	NA	CASSLAGSGGQFF
TRBV11-2	NA	NA	CASSLASGPDYQPQHF
TRBV11-2	TRBD1	NA	CASRGGQGMNTEAFF
TRBV6-1	NA	NA	CASSEGLGPLSYEQYF
TRBV6-1	TRBD1	NA	CASRNLPGQGLRTDTQYF
TRBV20-1	TRBD2	NA	CSARVPQRESGDTQYF
TRBV6-2/TRBV6-3	NA	NA	CASSPLRRTNTGELFF
TRBV18	TRBD2	NA	CASSPSIPSVAGYTDTLYF
TRBV28	TRBD2	NA	CASGYTSGSSYEQYF
TRBV29-1	TRBD1	many	CSVVVGQGNEQFF
TRBV16	NA	NA	CASLPPGRLSYEQYF
TRBV9	NA	few	CASSASVQSYEQYF
TRBV15	NA	NA	CATSRGPQGFMNTEAFF
TRBV11-2	TRBD1	few	CASSPDTGGYQPQHF
TRBV9	NA	few	CASSVEARSSTDTQYF
TRBV3-1	NA	few	CASSSPRWKETQYF
TRBV5-6	NA	NA	CASSLRRGYTF
TRBV19	NA	NA	CASSPSGWQETQYF
TRBV10-3	TRBD2	NA	CASTLTLAGDGYEQYF
TRBV7-3	NA	NA	CASSPDGPNTEAFF